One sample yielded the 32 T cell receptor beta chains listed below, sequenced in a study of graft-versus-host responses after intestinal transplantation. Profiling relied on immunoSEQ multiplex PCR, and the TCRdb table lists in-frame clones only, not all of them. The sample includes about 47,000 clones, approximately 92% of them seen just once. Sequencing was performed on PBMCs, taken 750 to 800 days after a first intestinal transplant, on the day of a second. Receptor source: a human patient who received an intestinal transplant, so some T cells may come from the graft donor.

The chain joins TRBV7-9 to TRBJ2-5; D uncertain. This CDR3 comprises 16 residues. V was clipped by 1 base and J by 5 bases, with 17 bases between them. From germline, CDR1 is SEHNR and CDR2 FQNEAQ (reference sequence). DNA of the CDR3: TGTGCCAGCAGCTTAGTCCCAACTGGCGGTGGGGAGACCCAGTACTTC. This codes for CASSLVPTGGGETQYF. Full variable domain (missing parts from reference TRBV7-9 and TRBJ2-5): DTGVSQNPRHKITKRGQNVTFRCDPISEHNRLYWYRQTLGQGPEFLTYFQNEAQLEKSRLLSDRFSAERPKGSFSTLEIQRTEQGDSAMYLCASSLVPTGGGETQYFGPGTRLLVL.

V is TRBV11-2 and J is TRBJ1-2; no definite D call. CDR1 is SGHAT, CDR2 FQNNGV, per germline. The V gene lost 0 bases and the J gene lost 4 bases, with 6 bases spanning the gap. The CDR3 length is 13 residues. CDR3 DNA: TGTGCCAGCAGCTTAGAGGCTGGCTATGGCTACACCTTC. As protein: CASSLEAGYGYTF.

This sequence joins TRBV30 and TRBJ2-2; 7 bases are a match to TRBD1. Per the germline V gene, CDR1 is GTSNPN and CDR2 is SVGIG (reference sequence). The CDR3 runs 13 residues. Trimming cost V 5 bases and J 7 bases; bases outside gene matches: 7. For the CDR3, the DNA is TGTGCCTGGGGGACAGAATACCTCGGGGAGCTGTTTTTT. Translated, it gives CAWGTEYLGELFF.

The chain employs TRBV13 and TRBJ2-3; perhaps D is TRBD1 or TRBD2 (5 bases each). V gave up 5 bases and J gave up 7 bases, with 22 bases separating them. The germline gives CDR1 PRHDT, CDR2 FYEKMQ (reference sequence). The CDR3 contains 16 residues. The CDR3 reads CASSDEGYQGPNTQYF. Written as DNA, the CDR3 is TGTGCCAGCAGCGATGAGGGATACCAGGGCCCGAATACGCAGTATTTT.

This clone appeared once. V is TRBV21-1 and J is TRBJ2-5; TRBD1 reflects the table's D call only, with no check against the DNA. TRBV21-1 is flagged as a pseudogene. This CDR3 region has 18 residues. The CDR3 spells CASSPRAGTPPGLETQYF. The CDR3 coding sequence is TGTGCCAGCAGCCCACGTGCCGGTACGCCGCCAGGGCTGGAGACCCAGTACTTC.

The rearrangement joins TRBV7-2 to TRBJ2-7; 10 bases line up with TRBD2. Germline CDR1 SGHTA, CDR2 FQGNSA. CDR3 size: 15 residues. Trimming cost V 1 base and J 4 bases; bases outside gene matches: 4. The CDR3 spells CASSLVLAGAYEQYF. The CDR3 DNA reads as TGTGCCAGCAGCTTAGTCCTAGCGGGAGCATACGAGCAGTACTTC.

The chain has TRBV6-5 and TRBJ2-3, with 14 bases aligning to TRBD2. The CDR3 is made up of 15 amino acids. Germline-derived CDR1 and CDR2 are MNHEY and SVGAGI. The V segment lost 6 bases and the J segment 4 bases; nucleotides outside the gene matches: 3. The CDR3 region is CASRGLAGVADTQYF. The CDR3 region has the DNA TGTGCCAGCAGGGGACTAGCGGGAGTGGCAGATACGCAGTATTTT.

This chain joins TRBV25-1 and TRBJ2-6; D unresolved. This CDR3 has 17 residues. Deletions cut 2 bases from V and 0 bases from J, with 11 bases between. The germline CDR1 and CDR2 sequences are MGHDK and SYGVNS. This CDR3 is CASSERLSGSGANVLTF. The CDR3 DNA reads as TGTGCCAGCAGTGAACGGTTATCGGGCTCTGGGGCCAACGTCCTGACTTTC.

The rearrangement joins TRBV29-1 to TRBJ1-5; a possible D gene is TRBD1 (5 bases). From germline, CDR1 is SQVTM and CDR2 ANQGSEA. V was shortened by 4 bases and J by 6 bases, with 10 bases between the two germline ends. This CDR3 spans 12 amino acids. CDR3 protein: CSVAGLGQPQHF. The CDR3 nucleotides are TGCAGCGTTGCAGGGCTAGGTCAGCCCCAGCATTTT.

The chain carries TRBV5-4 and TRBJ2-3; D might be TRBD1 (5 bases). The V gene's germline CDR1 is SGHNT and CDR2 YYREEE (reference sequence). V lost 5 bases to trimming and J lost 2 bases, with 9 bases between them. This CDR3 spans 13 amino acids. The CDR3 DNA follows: TGTGCCAGCAGGCAGGGCATCACAGATACGCAGTATTTT. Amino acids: CASRQGITDTQYF. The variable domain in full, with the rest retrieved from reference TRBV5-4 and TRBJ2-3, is ETGVTQSPTHLIKTRGQQVTLRCSSQSGHNTVSWYQQALGQGPQFIFQYYREEENGRGNFPPRFSGLQFPNYSSELNVNALELDDSALYLCASRQGITDTQYFGPGTRLTVL.

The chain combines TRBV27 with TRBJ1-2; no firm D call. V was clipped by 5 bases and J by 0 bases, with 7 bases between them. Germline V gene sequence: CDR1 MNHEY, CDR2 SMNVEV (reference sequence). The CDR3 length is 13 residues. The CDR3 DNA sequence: TGTGCCAGCAGTCGATCCTCTAACTATGGCTACACCTTC. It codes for CASSRSSNYGYTF.

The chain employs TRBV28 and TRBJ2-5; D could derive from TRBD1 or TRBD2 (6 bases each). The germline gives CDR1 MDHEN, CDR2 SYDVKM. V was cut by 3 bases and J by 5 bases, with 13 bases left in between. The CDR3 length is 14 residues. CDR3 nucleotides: TGTGCCAGCAGTTTTGGGGGGCGCCGGGAGACCCAGTACTTC. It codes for CASSFGGRRETQYF.

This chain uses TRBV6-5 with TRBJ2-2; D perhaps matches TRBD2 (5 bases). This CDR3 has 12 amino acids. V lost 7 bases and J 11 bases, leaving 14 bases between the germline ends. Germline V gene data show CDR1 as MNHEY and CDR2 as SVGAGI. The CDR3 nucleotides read TGTGCCAGCACGACCGCGGGCCGAGAGCTGTTTTTT. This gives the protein CASTTAGRELFF.

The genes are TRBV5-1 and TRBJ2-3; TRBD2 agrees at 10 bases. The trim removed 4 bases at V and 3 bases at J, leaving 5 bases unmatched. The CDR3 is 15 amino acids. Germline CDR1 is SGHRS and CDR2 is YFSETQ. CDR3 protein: CASSTSGRVTDTQYF. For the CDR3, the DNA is TGCGCCAGCAGCACCAGCGGGAGGGTGACAGATACGCAGTATTTT.

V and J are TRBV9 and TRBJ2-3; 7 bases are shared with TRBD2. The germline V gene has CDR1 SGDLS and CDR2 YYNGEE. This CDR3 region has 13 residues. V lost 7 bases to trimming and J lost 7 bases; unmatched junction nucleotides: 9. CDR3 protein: CASAREAVNTQYF. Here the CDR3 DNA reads TGTGCCAGCGCCCGGGAGGCAGTAAATACGCAGTATTTT.

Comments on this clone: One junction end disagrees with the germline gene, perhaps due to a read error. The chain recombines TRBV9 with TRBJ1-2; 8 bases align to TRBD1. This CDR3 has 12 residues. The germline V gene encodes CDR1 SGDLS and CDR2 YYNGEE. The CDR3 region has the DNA TGTGCCAGCAGCGTTTCTTCACAGGGGGGGGCCTTC. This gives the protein CASSVSSQGGAF.

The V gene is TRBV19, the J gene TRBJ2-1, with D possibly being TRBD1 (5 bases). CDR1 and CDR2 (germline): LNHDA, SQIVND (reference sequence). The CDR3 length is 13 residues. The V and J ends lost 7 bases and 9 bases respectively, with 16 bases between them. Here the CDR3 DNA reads TGTGCCAGTAAATTTCAGGGTTCGGCTGAGCAGTTCTTC. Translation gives CASKFQGSAEQFF.

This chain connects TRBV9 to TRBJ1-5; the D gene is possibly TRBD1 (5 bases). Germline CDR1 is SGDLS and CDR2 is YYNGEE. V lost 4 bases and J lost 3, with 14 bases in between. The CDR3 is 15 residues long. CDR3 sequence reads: CASSPGPNYNQPQHF. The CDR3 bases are TGTGCCAGCAGCCCAGGGCCTAATTACAATCAGCCCCAGCATTTT.

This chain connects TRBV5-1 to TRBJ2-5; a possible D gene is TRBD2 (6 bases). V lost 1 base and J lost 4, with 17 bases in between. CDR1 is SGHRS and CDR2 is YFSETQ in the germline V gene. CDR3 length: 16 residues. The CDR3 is CASSLTGVHFRETQYF. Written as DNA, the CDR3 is TGCGCCAGCAGCTTGACGGGAGTACATTTTCGAGAGACCCAGTACTTC.

The CDR3 DNA reads as TGTGCCAGCAGTTCAACAGATATCTATGGCTACACCTTC. As protein: CASSSTDIYGYTF. The chain is built from TRBV6-6 and TRBJ1-2; D gene ambiguous. V lost 4 bases and J lost 4, with 10 bases in between. CDR3 length equals 13 residues. Germline CDR1 reads MNHNY; CDR2 reads SVGAGI (reference sequence).

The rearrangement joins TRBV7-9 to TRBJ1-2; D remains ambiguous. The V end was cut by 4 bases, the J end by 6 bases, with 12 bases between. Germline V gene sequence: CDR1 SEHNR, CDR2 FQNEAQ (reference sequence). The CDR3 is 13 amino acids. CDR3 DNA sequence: TGTGCCAGCAGCTCCAAGACTAAACATGGCTACACCTTC. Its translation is CASSSKTKHGYTF.

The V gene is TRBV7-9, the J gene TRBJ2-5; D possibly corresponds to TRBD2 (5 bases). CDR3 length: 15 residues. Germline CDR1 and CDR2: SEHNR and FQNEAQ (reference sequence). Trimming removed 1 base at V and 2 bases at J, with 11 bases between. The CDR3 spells CASSLVGSQQETQYF. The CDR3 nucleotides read TGTGCCAGCAGCTTAGTAGGGAGCCAGCAAGAGACCCAGTACTTC.

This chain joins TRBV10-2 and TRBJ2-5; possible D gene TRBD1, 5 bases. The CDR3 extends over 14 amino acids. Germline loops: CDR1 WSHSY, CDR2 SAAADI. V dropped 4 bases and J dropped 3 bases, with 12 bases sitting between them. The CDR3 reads CASSVAGKEETQYF. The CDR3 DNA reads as TGCGCCAGCAGTGTCGCAGGGAAAGAAGAGACCCAGTACTTC.

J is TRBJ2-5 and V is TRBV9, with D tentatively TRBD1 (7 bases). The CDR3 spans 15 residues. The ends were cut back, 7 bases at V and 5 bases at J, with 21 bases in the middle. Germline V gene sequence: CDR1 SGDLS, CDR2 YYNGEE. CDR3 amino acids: CASGRGGGQGETQYF. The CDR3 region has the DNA TGTGCCAGCGGTAGAGGAGGGGGCCAGGGTGAGACCCAGTACTTC.

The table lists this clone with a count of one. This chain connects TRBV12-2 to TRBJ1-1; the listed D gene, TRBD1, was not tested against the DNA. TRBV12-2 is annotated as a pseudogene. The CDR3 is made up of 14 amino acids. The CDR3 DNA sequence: TGTGCAAGTCGCTTGACAGGGTGTGGTACTGAAGCTTTCTTT. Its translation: CASRLTGCGTEAFF.

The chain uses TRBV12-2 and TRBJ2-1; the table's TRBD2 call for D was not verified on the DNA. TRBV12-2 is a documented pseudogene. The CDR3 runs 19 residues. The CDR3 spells CASRLAPQLERESNNEQFF. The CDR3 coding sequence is TGTGCAAGTCGCTTAGCACCGCAGCTCGAGCGGGAGTCTAACAATGAGCAGTTCTTC.

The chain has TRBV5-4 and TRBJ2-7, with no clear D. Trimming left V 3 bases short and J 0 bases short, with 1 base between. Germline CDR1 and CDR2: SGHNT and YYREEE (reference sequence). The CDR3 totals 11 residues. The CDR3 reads CASSSSYEQYF. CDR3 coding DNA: TGTGCCAGCAGCTCCTCCTACGAGCAGTACTTC.

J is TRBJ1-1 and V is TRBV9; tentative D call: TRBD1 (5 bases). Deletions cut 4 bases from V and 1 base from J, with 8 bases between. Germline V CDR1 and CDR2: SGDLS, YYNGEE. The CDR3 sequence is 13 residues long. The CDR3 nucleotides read TGTGCCAGCAGCTCGGGGCAGAACACTGAAGCTTTCTTT. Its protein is CASSSGQNTEAFF.

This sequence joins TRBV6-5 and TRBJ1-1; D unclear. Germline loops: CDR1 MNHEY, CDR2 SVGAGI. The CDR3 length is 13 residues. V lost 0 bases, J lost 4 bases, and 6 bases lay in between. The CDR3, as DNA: TGTGCCAGCAGTTACTCGAGGTCCACTGAAGCTTTCTTT. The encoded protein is CASSYSRSTEAFF.

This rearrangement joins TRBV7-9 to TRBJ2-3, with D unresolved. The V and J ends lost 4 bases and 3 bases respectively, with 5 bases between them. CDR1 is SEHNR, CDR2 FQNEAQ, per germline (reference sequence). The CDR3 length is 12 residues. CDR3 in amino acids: CASSSTTDTQYF. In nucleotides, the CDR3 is TGTGCCAGCAGCTCCACGACAGATACGCAGTATTTT.

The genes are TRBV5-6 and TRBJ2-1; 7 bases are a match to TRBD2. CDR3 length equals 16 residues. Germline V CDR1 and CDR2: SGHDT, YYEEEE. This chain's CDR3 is CVSAGQGRSSYNEQFF. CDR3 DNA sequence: TGTGTATCAGCGGGGCAGGGACGGAGCTCCTACAATGAGCAGTTCTTC.

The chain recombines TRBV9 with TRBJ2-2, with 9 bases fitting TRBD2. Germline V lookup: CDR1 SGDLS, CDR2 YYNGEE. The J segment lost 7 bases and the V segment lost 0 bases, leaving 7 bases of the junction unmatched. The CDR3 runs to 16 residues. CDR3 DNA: TGTGCCAGCAGCGTAGAAGGCGGGAGGGCCCTCGGGGAGCTGTTTTTT. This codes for CASSVEGGRALGELFF.